The clone carrying this TCR beta chain was found a few times. The sample belongs to a study of blood T cells in healthy people across ages. With a J-beta primer mix and a sample-barcoded 5' primer, a second PCR ran 7 to 11 cycles. A single record per CDR3 protein comes from TCRdb applying MiXCR to the 5' RACE reads. The sample holds roughly 1,500,000 distinct CDR3 sequences, roughly a third seen once. This CDR3 has 15 residues. The V gene lost 1 base and the J gene lost 3 bases, with 12 bases spanning the gap. Germline V gives CDR1 PRHDT, CDR2 FYEKMQ (reference sequence). Source material: blood. V and J are TRBV13 and TRBJ2-5; D may correspond to TRBD1 or TRBD2 (5 bases each). The receptor's source is a woman aged 25 to 39 in good health. The CDR3: CASSLELLGEETQYF. CDR3 sequence (DNA): TGTGCCAGCAGCTTAGAGTTGTTGGGGGAAGAGACCCAGTACTTC.